These 8 T cell receptor beta chains share one sample of origin, sequenced in a study of shared clonotypes between healthy human individuals. Sequencing was performed with immunoSEQ multiplex PCR; in TCRdb, only in-frame clones are kept and a portion is missing. The data hold approximately 2.1 million clones, with over 85% observed a single time. Input material: naive CD4+ T cells from PBMCs. Noted subset: CD45RA+ positively selected. These receptors were obtained from a man aged 18 to 35 in good health. Some clones in this sample may be carry-over from other donors' samples.

The CDR3 DNA sequence: TGTGCCAGCAGCAGACAGATGAACACTGAAGCTTTCTTT. As protein: CASSRQMNTEAFF. This chain joins TRBV27 and TRBJ1-1, with a tentative D call TRBD1 (5 bases). Germline CDR1 MNHEY, CDR2 SMNVEV (reference sequence). The CDR3 has 13 residues. V was cut by 6 bases and J by 0 bases, with 8 bases left in between.

A word on this clone: Distinct nucleotide sequences in the sample also encode this CDR3. The chain has TRBV7-2 and TRBJ1-3; TRBD1 matches at 8 bases. Germline assignment: CDR1 SGHTA and CDR2 FQGNSA. The CDR3 extends over 15 amino acids. J gave up 4 bases and V 2 bases, and 4 bases lay outside the gene matches. The CDR3 nucleotides read TGTGCCAGCAGCTTAACAGGGGGTGCCGGAAACACCATATATTTT. This gives the protein CASSLTGGAGNTIYF.

The CDR3 is CASSQDVKVALAVYNEQFF. CDR3 bases: TGCGCCAGCAGCCAAGATGTCAAGGTTGCGCTAGCCGTCTACAATGAGCAGTTCTTC. The genes are TRBV4-1 and TRBJ2-1; maybe TRBD2 (5 bases). Germline loops: CDR1 MGHRA, CDR2 YSYEKL. The length of the CDR3 is 19 residues. The V gene lost 0 bases and the J gene lost 3 bases, with 21 bases spanning the gap.

The V and J genes are TRBV9 and TRBJ1-4, with D hard to call. Germline V gives CDR1 SGDLS, CDR2 YYNGEE. V was pared by 0 bases and J by 7 bases, with 7 bases between. The CDR3 covers 13 residues. CDR3 bases: TGTGCCAGCAGCGTAGGTTTCGGTGAAAAACTGTTTTTT. It is translated as CASSVGFGEKLFF.

This sequence joins TRBV5-1 and TRBJ1-2, with D unclear. The CDR3 extends over 15 amino acids. Trimming left V 7 bases short and J 0 bases short, with 16 bases between. Looked up from germline, CDR1 is SGHRS and CDR2 is YFSETQ. This CDR3 reads CASGTDAGSNYGYTF. CDR3 DNA: TGCGCCAGCGGTACCGACGCGGGTTCTAACTATGGCTACACCTTC.

The chain couples TRBV14 to TRBJ2-7; possibly TRBD1 for D (6 bases). Trimming shortened V by 4 bases and J by 0 bases, and 13 bases separated the two germline ends. CDR3 length: 15 amino acids. CDR1 and CDR2 from the germline V gene are SGHDN and FVKESK. The CDR3 loop is CASSRAQGTSYEQYF. The CDR3 DNA reads TGTGCCAGCAGCCGAGCACAGGGAACCTCCTACGAGCAGTACTTC.

On this clone: The same CDR3 also results from other DNA sequences found in this sample. The gene calls are TRBV5-1 and TRBJ2-6, with TRBD1 matching 8 bases. The CDR3 loop spans 15 amino acids. Unmatched junction bases numbered 2, after V lost 4 bases and J lost 2 bases. Germline loops: CDR1 SGHRS, CDR2 YFSETQ. The DNA of the CDR3 is TGCGCCAGCAGCGCGGACAGGGCTGGGGCCAACGTCCTGACTTTC. Residues: CASSADRAGANVLTF.

The CDR3 is CASSLTSGSTDTQYF. CDR3 nucleotides: TGTGCCAGCAGCCTAACTAGCGGGAGCACAGATACGCAGTATTTT. The rearrangement links TRBV4-2 to TRBJ2-3, with 9 bases identical to TRBD2. CDR1 is LGHNA and CDR2 is YNFKEQ in the germline V gene. This CDR3 is 15 amino acids long. With V trimmed by 4 bases and J by 0 bases, 2 bases remained unmatched.